The 16 T cell receptor beta chains reported below all come from one sample, sequenced in a study of CD8+ T cells in alopecia areata. Once RNA had been extracted, it was reverse transcribed into cDNA to act as the sequencing template. Sequencing was performed with immunoSEQ multiplex PCR; in TCRdb, only in-frame clones are kept and a portion is missing. The repertoire holds approximately 180,000 clones, with just over 65% as singletons. The sequencing used CD8+ T cells sorted from blood, collected at week 0. All receptors come from a human donor with alopecia areata.

V and J are TRBV30 and TRBJ2-7; D is unresolved. The V end was cut by 2 bases, the J end by 4 bases, with 18 bases between. Germline loops: CDR1 GTSNPN, CDR2 SVGIG (reference sequence). This CDR3 is built from 15 residues. CDR3 in DNA: TGTGCCTGGAGTCCAATCCCCCCCCGTATGTACGAGCAGTACTTC. Translated, it gives CAWSPIPPRMYEQYF.

This clone was detected a few times. The rearrangement uses TRBV19 and TRBJ1-5; possibly TRBD1 for D (5 bases). This CDR3 is built from 15 residues. Germline-derived CDR1 and CDR2 are LNHDA and SQIVND (reference sequence). With 3 bases removed from V and 2 bases from J, the gap between germline ends came to 11 bases. The CDR3 sequence is CASSIGRVGNQPQHF. For the CDR3, the DNA is TGTGCCAGTAGTATCGGCAGGGTGGGCAATCAGCCCCAGCATTTT. The whole variable domain, remainder taken from reference TRBV19 and TRBJ1-5, is DGGITQSPKYLFRKEGQNVTLSCEQNLNHDAMYWYRQDPGQGLRLIYYSQIVNDFQKGDIAEGYSVSREKKESFPLTVTSAQKNPTAFYLCASSIGRVGNQPQHFGDGTRLSIL.

This chain joins TRBV11-3 and TRBJ2-1, with 8 bases that match TRBD1. V dropped 4 bases and J dropped 6; count of bases not matched to a gene: 2. The CDR3 spans 13 residues. Germline CDR1 reads SGHNT; CDR2 reads YENEEA. The chain's CDR3 is CASSSGQGNEQFF. The CDR3 DNA sequence: TGTGCCAGCAGCTCAGGACAGGGCAATGAGCAGTTCTTC.

J is TRBJ1-1 and V is TRBV7-6; a weak D match, TRBD1 (6 bases). V shed 1 base and J shed 3 bases, with 12 bases lying between them. Germline assignment: CDR1 SGHVS and CDR2 FNYEAQ. The CDR3 has 15 residues. CDR3 sequence reads: CASSLGRGADTEAFF. The CDR3 bases are TGTGCCAGCAGCTTAGGACGGGGGGCTGACACTGAAGCTTTCTTT.

The V and J genes are TRBV10-3 and TRBJ1-5; possibly TRBD1 for D (6 bases). The CDR3 sequence is 16 residues long. The germline V and J ends were trimmed by 3 bases and 6 bases, with 18 bases remaining between them. The germline V gene has CDR1 ENHRY and CDR2 SYGVKD. CDR3 in DNA: TGTGCCATCAGTGACGGAATATCAGGGGCGGGTCAGCCCCAGCATTTT. Translated, it gives CAISDGISGAGQPQHF.

This chain connects TRBV19 to TRBJ2-3; no clear D gene. Germline CDR1 reads LNHDA; CDR2 reads SQIVND (reference sequence). The V and J ends lost 8 bases and 4 bases respectively, with 10 bases between them. The CDR3 sequence is 12 residues long. CDR3 amino acids: CASSLVSDTQYF. The CDR3 nucleotides read TGTGCCAGTTCCTTAGTCTCAGATACGCAGTATTTT.

This clone appeared a single time. This chain connects TRBV5-1 to TRBJ1-2; TRBD1 matches at 9 bases. This CDR3 has 12 amino acids. CDR1 SGHRS and CDR2 YFSETQ come from the germline V gene. Trimming removed 7 bases from V and 7 bases from J; junction bases left unmatched: 5. CDR3 nucleotide sequence: TGCGCCAGCTGGGGGACAGGGCTTGGCTACACCTTC. The encoded protein is CASWGTGLGYTF.

Many counts were recorded for this clone. The V call is TRBV30, the J call TRBJ2-1, with TRBD1 as a possible D gene (6 bases). The V gene's germline CDR1 is GTSNPN and CDR2 SVGIG (reference sequence). The CDR3 runs 12 residues. V dropped 4 bases and J dropped 9 bases, with 13 bases sitting between them. The CDR3 reads CAWNYQGFEQFF. For the CDR3, the DNA is TGTGCCTGGAATTACCAGGGGTTTGAGCAGTTCTTC.

This clone was observed a handful of times. The chain has TRBV10-3 and TRBJ2-5, with D possibly TRBD2 on 5 matching bases. The CDR3 totals 14 residues. V lost 2 bases to trimming and J lost 0 bases, with 7 bases between them. Germline-derived CDR1 and CDR2 are ENHRY and SYGVKD. This chain's CDR3 is CAISEERYQETQYF. CDR3 DNA: TGTGCCATCAGTGAGGAGCGGTACCAAGAGACCCAGTACTTC.

This clone was seen a single time. Without the conserved terminal phenylalanine or tryptophan, this CDR3 likely stems from a read error. This CDR3 is CATFPGTGISEAFS. DNA for the CDR3: TGTGCCACCTTCCCCGGGACAGGAATTAGTGAAGCTTTCTCT. The V gene is TRBV19, the J gene TRBJ1-1; 8 bases agree with TRBD1. With V trimmed by 10 bases and J by 7 bases, 14 bases remained unmatched. CDR1 and CDR2 from the germline V gene are LNHDA and SQIVND (reference sequence). The CDR3 totals 14 residues.

The J gene is TRBJ2-7, the V gene TRBV25-1; no clear D gene. V lost 4 bases, J lost 4 bases, and 8 bases lay in between. The CDR3 consists of 12 residues. Germline V gives CDR1 MGHDK, CDR2 SYGVNS. CDR3 amino acids: CASSGLSYEQYF. The DNA for the CDR3 is TGTGCCAGCAGTGGCCTGAGTTACGAGCAGTACTTC.

This clone has only one observation. The rearrangement uses TRBV9 and TRBJ1-4; a possible D gene is TRBD1 (5 bases). This CDR3 spans 13 amino acids. CDR1 is SGDLS and CDR2 is YYNGEE in the germline V gene. The V end lost 4 bases, the J end lost 8 bases, and 12 bases lay between the germline ends. CDR3 loop: CASSPVTGEKLFF. For the CDR3, the DNA is TGTGCCAGCAGCCCCGTCACAGGCGAAAAACTGTTTTTT.

The V gene is TRBV14, the J gene TRBJ1-1; D might be TRBD1 (5 bases). The CDR3 sequence is 13 residues long. V gave up 2 bases and J gave up 9 bases, with 13 bases separating them. The germline V gene encodes CDR1 SGHDN and CDR2 FVKESK. CDR3 protein: CASSQMVGDQAFF. The CDR3 bases are TGTGCCAGCAGCCAAATGGTAGGGGATCAAGCTTTCTTT.

The chain uses TRBV27 and TRBJ2-1; weak D call: TRBD1 (5 bases). Germline V gives CDR1 MNHEY, CDR2 SMNVEV (reference sequence). V dropped 5 bases and J dropped 10 bases, with 12 bases sitting between them. The CDR3 length is 12 residues. Here the CDR3 reads CASSPPAGEQFF. DNA for the CDR3: TGTGCCAGCAGTCCCCCCGCAGGGGAGCAGTTCTTC.

The chain carries TRBV18 and TRBJ1-5, with D possibly being TRBD1 (6 bases). Trimming shortened V by 4 bases and J by 6 bases, and 28 bases separated the two germline ends. Germline V gene data show CDR1 as KGHSH and CDR2 as LQKENI. This CDR3 has 19 amino acids. CDR3 in amino acids: CASSLWARTALHLGQPQHF. The CDR3 DNA follows: TGTGCCAGCTCACTTTGGGCCCGGACAGCCCTCCACCTAGGTCAGCCCCAGCATTTT.

This sequence joins TRBV30 and TRBJ1-1, with no clear D. Germline CDR1 reads GTSNPN; CDR2 reads SVGIG (reference sequence). Deletions cut 4 bases from V and 0 bases from J, with 9 bases between. This CDR3 region has 13 residues. The CDR3 coding sequence is TGTGCCTGGACCGGGAGAATGAACACTGAAGCTTTCTTT. Translation gives CAWTGRMNTEAFF.